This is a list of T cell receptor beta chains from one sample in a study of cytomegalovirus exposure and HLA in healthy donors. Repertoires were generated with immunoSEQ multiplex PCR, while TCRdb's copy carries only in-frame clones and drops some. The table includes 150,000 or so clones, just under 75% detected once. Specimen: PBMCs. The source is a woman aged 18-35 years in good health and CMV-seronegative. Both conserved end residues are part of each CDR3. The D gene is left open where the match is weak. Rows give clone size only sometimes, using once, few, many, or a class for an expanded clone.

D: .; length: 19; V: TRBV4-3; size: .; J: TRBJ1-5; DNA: TGCGCCAGCAGCCAAGATCGAGGCAGCGGGTTGGATAGCAATCAGCCCCAGCATTTT; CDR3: CASSQDRGSGLDSNQPQHF
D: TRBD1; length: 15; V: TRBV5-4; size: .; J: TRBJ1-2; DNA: TGTGCCAGCAGCAATCCGGGACAGGAGGACTATGGCTACACCTTC; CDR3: CASSNPGQEDYGYTF
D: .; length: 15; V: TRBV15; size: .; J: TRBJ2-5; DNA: TGTGCCACCAGCAGAGATCGGCGCGGGTTGGAGACCCAGTACTTC; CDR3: CATSRDRRGLETQYF
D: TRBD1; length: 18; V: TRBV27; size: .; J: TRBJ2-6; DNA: TGTGCCAGCAGTCCAACTCCGGGACAGGCCTCTGGGGCCAACGTCCTGACTTTC; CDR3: CASSPTPGQASGANVLTF
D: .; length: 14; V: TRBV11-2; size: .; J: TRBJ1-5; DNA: TGTGCCAGCAGCCCCGGGACACGTAATCAGCCCCAGCATTTT; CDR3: CASSPGTRNQPQHF
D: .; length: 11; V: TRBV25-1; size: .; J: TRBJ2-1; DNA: TGTGCCAGCGGGCTCGGCGATGAGCAGTTCTTC; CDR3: CASGLGDEQFF
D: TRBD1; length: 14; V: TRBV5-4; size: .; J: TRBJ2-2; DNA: TGTGCCAGCAGCGCCCGACAGGGTCCCGGGGAGCTGTTTTTT; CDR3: CASSARQGPGELFF
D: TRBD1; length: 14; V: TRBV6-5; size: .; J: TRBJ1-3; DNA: TGTGCCAGCAGGGACAGGAGCTCTGGAAACACCATATATTTT; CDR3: CASRDRSSGNTIYF
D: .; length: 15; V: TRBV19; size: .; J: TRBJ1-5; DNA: TGTGCCAGTAGCAAGGGGGTTACTGGCAATCAGCCCCAGCATTTT; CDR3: CASSKGVTGNQPQHF
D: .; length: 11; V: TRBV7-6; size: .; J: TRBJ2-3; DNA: TGTGCCAGCAGCTCAGCAGATACGCAGTATTTT; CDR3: CASSSADTQYF
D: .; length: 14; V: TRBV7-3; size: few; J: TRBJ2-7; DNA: TGTGCCAGCAGCTTGGGACTTCCACCTAACGAGCAGTACTTC; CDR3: CASSLGLPPNEQYF
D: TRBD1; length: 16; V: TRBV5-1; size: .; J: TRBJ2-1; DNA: TGCGCCAGCAGCTCGGAAGGACAGGGGTTCTACAATGAGCAGTTCTTC; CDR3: CASSSEGQGFYNEQFF
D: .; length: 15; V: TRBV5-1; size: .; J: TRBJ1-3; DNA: TGCGCCAGCAGCTTGGCTGGGGGCCATGGAAACACCATATATTTT; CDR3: CASSLAGGHGNTIYF
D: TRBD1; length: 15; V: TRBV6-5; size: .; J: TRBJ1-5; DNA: TGTGCCAGCAGTCCCGGGACAGGGATTGGGCAGCCCCAGCATTTT; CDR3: CASSPGTGIGQPQHF
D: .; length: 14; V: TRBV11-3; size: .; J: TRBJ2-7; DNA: TGTGCCAGCAGCTTTTCCGACAGCTCCTACGAGCAGTACTTC; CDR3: CASSFSDSSYEQYF
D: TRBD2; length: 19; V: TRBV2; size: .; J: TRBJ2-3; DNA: TGTGCCAGCAGTGAAGCGCCCACGGGACTAGCGGGGTTGGGAGATACGCAGTATTTT; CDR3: CASSEAPTGLAGLGDTQYF
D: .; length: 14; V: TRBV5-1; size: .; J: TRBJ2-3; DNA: TGCGCCAGCAGCCCCGGACTGGGCACAGATACGCAGTATTTT; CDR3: CASSPGLGTDTQYF
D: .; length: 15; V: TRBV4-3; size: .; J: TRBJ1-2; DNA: TGCGCCAGCAGCCAAGAAATACAGGGTAACTATGGCTACACCTTC; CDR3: CASSQEIQGNYGYTF
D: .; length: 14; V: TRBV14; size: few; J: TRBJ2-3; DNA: TGTGCCAGCAGCCAAGATTTCGGTACAGATACGCAGTATTTT; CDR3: CASSQDFGTDTQYF